The clone carrying this TCR beta chain was detected only a few times. Its target is unknown. This sample is drawn from a study of spatial heterogeneity in lung cancer. Time point described: sample taken at primary tumor resection. Unsorted samples of tumor, nontumor lung or frozen PBMC had their whole RNA sequenced. Every TCR cDNA molecule bore a unique molecular identifier. MiXCR was run by TCRdb on the 5' RACE reads, yielding one entry per CDR3 protein. The table has 90,000 or so distinct CDR3 sequences, roughly 9.5% seen once; the top ten hold roughly 7.2%. Study results and limitations: Relative to follow-up, resection was when ubiquitous expanded tumor TCRs appeared more in blood.

Trimming shortened V by 2 bases and J by 7 bases, and 15 bases separated the two germline ends. This CDR3 contains 15 residues. The germline CDR1 and CDR2 sequences are LGHNA and YSLEER. The specimen was PBMCs, collected at surgery. This receptor was identified in a male donor with early-stage non-small cell lung cancer. This sequence joins TRBV4-3 and TRBJ2-1, with a tentative D call TRBD1 (6 bases). CDR3 bases: TGCGCCAGCAGCCAATTGTCACGAACAGGGAATGAGCAGTTCTTC. This gives the protein CASSQLSRTGNEQFF.